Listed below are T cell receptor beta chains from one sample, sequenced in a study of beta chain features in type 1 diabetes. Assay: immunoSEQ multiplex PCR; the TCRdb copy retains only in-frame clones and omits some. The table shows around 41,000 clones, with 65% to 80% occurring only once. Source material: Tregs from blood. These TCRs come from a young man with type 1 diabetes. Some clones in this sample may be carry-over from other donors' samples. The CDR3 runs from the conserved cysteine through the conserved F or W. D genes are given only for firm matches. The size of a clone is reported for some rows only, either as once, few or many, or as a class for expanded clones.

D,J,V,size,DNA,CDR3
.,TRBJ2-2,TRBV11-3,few,TGTGCCAGCAGCTCTGGGCCGTGGTCATCCGGGGAGCTGTTTTTT,CASSSGPWSSGELFF
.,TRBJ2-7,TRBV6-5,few,TGTGCCAGCAGGTCCCCCAGGGGATCCTACGAGCAGTACTTC,CASRSPRGSYEQYF
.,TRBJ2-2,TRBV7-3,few,TGTGCCAGCAGCTCTCGGACTGCGAACACCGGGGAGCTGTTTTTT,CASSSRTANTGELFF
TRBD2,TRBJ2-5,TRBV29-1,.,TGCAGCGTTGATCCTAGCGGGGGGCCGGAGACCCAGTACTTC,CSVDPSGGPETQYF
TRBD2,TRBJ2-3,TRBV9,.,TGTGCCAGCAGCATCACTAGCGGGGGGACCTATAGCACAGATACGCAGTATTTT,CASSITSGGTYSTDTQYF
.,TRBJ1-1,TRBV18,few,TGTGCCAGCTCACCTTTCCAGGCGAACACTGAAGCTTTCTTT,CASSPFQANTEAFF
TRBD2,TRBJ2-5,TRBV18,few,TGTGCCAGCTCACCAGTGCTAGCGGGGGACGTACAAGAGACCCAGTACTTC,CASSPVLAGDVQETQYF
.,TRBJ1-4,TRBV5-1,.,TGCGCCAGCAGCTTGCAGGGTCTGGTTGCAACTAATGAAAAACTGTTTTTT,CASSLQGLVATNEKLFF
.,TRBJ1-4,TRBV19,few,TGTGCCAGTAGTCTCCGGGACTTTACCGTAAAACTGTTTTTT,CASSLRDFTVKLFF
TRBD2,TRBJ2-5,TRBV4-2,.,TGTGCCAGCAGCCAAGATCGGCTAGCGGGGTGGGAGACCCAGTACTTC,CASSQDRLAGWETQYF
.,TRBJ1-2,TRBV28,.,TGTGCCAGCAGTTTATTGGACAGAGATGGCTACACCTTC,CASSLLDRDGYTF
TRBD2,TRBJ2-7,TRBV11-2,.,TGTGCCAGCAGTTTCCCCAGCGGGGGGGCTTTAGGGCAGTACTTC,CASSFPSGGALGQYF
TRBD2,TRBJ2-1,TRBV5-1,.,TGCGCCAGCAGCTCCCTCGGGGCGGGGGGGGCCTCTGAGCAGTTCTTC,CASSSLGAGGASEQFF
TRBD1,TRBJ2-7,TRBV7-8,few,TGTGCCAGCAGCTTATCAACGGGACAGGGAAACGAGCAGTACTTC,CASSLSTGQGNEQYF
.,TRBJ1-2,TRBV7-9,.,TGTGCCAGCAGCACCTACAGAGGGGGCTATGGCTACACCTTC,CASSTYRGGYGYTF
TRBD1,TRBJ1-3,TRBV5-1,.,TGCGCCAGCAGCTTGGATTGGAGGGGGCGCAGGCCTGGAAACACCATATATTTT,CASSLDWRGRRPGNTIYF
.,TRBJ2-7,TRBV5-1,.,TGCGCCAGCAGCTTGGAAGCAGGGTTCGAGCAGTACTTC,CASSLEAGFEQYF
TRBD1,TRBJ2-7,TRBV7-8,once,TGTGCCAGCAGCTTTTGGACAGGCAGTAACGAGCAGTACTTC,CASSFWTGSNEQYF
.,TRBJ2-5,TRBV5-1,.,TGCGCCAGCAGTATAACCCGGGAGACCCAGTACTTC,CASSITRETQYF
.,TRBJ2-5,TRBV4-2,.,TGTGCCAGCAGCCAGGGCTTTCAAGAGACCCAGTACTTC,CASSQGFQETQYF
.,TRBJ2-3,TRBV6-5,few,TGTGCCAGCAGTGAGGCCACAGATACGCAGTATTTT,CASSEATDTQYF
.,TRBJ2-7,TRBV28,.,TGTGCCAGCAGTTTCGGAGACTACGAGCAGTACTTC,CASSFGDYEQYF
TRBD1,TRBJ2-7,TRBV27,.,TGTGCCAGCAGTTTCAAGGCAGGGGGCAAGTACGAGCAGTACTTC,CASSFKAGGKYEQYF
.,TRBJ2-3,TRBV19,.,TGTGCCAGTAGTATTGGGGTGGGGCGCGGCGATTACACAGATACGCAGTATTTT,CASSIGVGRGDYTDTQYF
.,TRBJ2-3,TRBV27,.,TGTGCCAGCAGTTTGGCTAGCGCTTCCACAGATACGCAGTATTTT,CASSLASASTDTQYF
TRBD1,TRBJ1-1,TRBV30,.,TGTGCCCAAACACAGGGGTCGAACACTGAAGCTTTCTTT,CAQTQGSNTEAFF
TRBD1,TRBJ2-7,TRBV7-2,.,TGTGCCAGCAGCCCGAGGGACAGAGCCTACGAGCAGTACTTC,CASSPRDRAYEQYF
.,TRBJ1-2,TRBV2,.,TGTGCCAGCAGGGAACGGAGCTATGGCTACACCTTC,CASRERSYGYTF
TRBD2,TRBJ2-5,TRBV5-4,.,TGTGCCAGCAGCCCTGGGGGGGTCCAAGAGACCCAGTACTTC,CASSPGGVQETQYF
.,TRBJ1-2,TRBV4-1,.,TGCGCCAGCAGCCAAAGCAGGGCGAGCTTTAACTATGGCTACACCTTC,CASSQSRASFNYGYTF
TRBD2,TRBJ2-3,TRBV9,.,TGTGCCAGCAGCGCCGAGGGACTAGCGGGCACAGATACGCAGTATTTT,CASSAEGLAGTDTQYF
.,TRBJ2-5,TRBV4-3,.,TGCGCCAGCAGCCAAGATTTAAGCGGACTCCAGGAGACCCAGTACTTC,CASSQDLSGLQETQYF
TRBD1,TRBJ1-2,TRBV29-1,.,TGCAGCGTTGTAAGAGGGGGCCTAGGCTACACCTTC,CSVVRGGLGYTF
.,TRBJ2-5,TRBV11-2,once,TGTGCCAGCAGCTTTATCGGGGGTGAGAAGACCCAGTACTTC,CASSFIGGEKTQYF
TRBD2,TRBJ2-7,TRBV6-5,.,TGTGCTAGTAGGGGGAGCGGGGGGCCCTACGAGCAGTACTTC,CASRGSGGPYEQYF
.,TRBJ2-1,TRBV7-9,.,TGTGCCAGCAGCCTCCGCGGGCGTGGTGAGCAGTTCTTC,CASSLRGRGEQFF
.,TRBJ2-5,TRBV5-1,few,TGCGCCAGCAGCTTGGGCCCGGAGGCCCAGTACTTC,CASSLGPEAQYF
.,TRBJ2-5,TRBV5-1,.,TGCGCCAGCAGCCCCGGAGAGACCCAGTACTTC,CASSPGETQYF
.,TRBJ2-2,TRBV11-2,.,TGTGCCAGCAGCTGGGAGGACGGGGAGCTGTTTTTT,CASSWEDGELFF
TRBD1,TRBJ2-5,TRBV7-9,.,TGTGCCAGCAGCTTAGGACAGGACAGGGGAGAGACCCAGTACTTC,CASSLGQDRGETQYF